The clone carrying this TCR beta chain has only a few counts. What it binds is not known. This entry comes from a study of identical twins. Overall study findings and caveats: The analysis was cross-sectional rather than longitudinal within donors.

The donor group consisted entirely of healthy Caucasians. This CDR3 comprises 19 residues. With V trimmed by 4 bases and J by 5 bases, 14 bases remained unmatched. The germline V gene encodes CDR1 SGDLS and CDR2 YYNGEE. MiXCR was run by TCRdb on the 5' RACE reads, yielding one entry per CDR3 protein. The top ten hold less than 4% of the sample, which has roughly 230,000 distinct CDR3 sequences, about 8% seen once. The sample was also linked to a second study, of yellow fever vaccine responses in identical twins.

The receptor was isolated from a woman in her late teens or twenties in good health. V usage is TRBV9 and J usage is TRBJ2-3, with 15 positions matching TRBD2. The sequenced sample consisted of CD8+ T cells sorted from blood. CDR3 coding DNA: TGTGCCAGCAGCTCCTCCGCCGGACTAGCGGGGGGGCAGGGAGATACGCAGTATTTT. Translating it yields CASSSSAGLAGGQGDTQYF.